Reported below is one T cell receptor beta chain. This entry belongs to a study of T cells in Graves' hyperthyroidism and ophthalmopathy. Using RNA transcripts as the source, TCR beta CDR3 regions were amplified. Using the HTBI primer set, a first-round RT-PCR was run on the TCR CDR3. Using its own MiXCR run on the multiplex PCR reads, TCRdb lists one record per CDR3 protein. The sample has 500,000 to 550,000 distinct CDR3 sequences; 15% to 20% are singletons. The CDR3 length is 15 residues. Trimming pared 0 bases from V and 6 bases from J, leaving 14 bases between. Per germline, CDR1 SGHRS and CDR2 YFSETQ. Any patient presenting with uncontrolled infection, other autoimmune disease, pregnancy or lactation was left out.

The chain links TRBV5-1 to TRBJ2-3, with D tentatively TRBD1 (7 bases). This TCR was recovered from a man aged 35 to 55 with Graves' ophthalmopathy. Sequenced material: blood. The chain's CDR3 is CASSLEGQRADTQYF. CDR3 bases: TGCGCCAGCAGCTTGGAGGGACAGCGGGCGGATACGCAGTATTTT.